The 11 T cell receptor beta chains given below trace back to one sample, sequenced in a study of blood T cell repertoires in COVID-19 (dated by TCRdb to about 2020). Library preparation used the immunoSEQ multiplex PCR assay. The source is immuneACCESS, and TCRdb retained only in-frame sequences with V and J called. Part of the clones is not carried over; for the studies checked, unresolved V genes explain less than half of this, and the remainder is unexplained. The sample includes about 200,000 clones, with around 83% observed a single time. Roughly 10% of the sample is in the top ten clones. What was sequenced was peripheral blood. The receptor set was obtained from a woman between 45 and 65 years old with COVID-19, enrolled during active disease.

This chain uses TRBV5-1 with TRBJ2-4; maybe TRBD2 (6 bases). The V gene lost 0 bases and the J gene lost 0 bases, with 10 bases spanning the gap. Germline CDR1 is SGHRS and CDR2 is YFSETQ. The CDR3 has 16 amino acids. CDR3 coding DNA: TGCGCCAGCAGCTTGGCCTCGGGACTAGCCAAAAACATTCAGTACTTC. Protein sequence: CASSLASGLAKNIQYF.

The V gene is TRBV11-2, the J gene TRBJ2-3; a possible D gene is TRBD1 (5 bases). CDR3 length equals 13 residues. Trimming pared 3 bases from V and 3 bases from J, leaving 7 bases between. Looked up from germline, CDR1 is SGHAT and CDR2 is FQNNGV. The CDR3: CASSFRATDTQYF. CDR3 nucleotides: TGTGCCAGCAGCTTCAGGGCAACAGATACGCAGTATTTT.

CDR3 nucleotide sequence: TGCAGTGCTAGTAGAGGGTACTCCTACAATGAGCAGTTCTTC. It specifies CSASRGYSYNEQFF. The J gene is TRBJ2-1, the V gene TRBV20-1; D might be TRBD2 (5 bases). The CDR3 is 14 residues long. Germline CDR1 reads DFQATT; CDR2 reads SNEGSKA (reference sequence). Trimming took 3 bases from V and 0 from J, leaving 9 bases between them.

The rearrangement joins TRBV21-1 to TRBJ2-3; TRBD2, the D gene given by the table, was not confirmed from the DNA. TRBV21-1 is marked as a pseudogene. CDR3 size: 15 residues. In DNA, the CDR3 is TGTGCCAGAGCACCTGCCTACCCCGGCACAGATACGCAGTATTTT. It encodes CARAPAYPGTDTQYF.

This chain uses TRBV27 with TRBJ2-2; D is possibly TRBD2 (5 bases). In germline, CDR1 is MNHEY, CDR2 SMNVEV (reference sequence). The CDR3 extends over 14 amino acids. V lost 3 bases to trimming and J lost 6 bases, with 11 bases between them. For the CDR3, the DNA is TGTGCCAGCAGTTTGGAGGTGGGCGCCGGGGAGCTGTTTTTT. Its translation: CASSLEVGAGELFF.

The gene calls are TRBV5-6 and TRBJ2-1, with 7 bases identical to TRBD2. Germline V gene sequence: CDR1 SGHDT, CDR2 YYEEEE. V gave up 2 bases and J gave up 9 bases; unmatched junction bases: 8. This CDR3 is 14 amino acids long. As DNA, the CDR3 is TGTGCCAGCAGCTTTGCGGCGGGGGACGGTGAGCAGTTCTTC. It codes for CASSFAAGDGEQFF.

The chain uses TRBV5-1 and TRBJ2-2; D unclear. The CDR3 covers 13 residues. CDR1 and CDR2 from the germline V gene are SGHRS and YFSETQ. V was shortened by 4 bases and J by 3 bases, with 7 bases between the two germline ends. Here the CDR3 reads CASSLRDTGELFF. The CDR3 bases are TGCGCCAGCAGCCTTCGCGACACCGGGGAGCTGTTTTTT.

This clone was seen only a few times. This chain uses TRBV5-1 with TRBJ2-1; D possibly corresponds to TRBD2 (5 bases). The CDR3 consists of 14 residues. Germline assignment: CDR1 SGHRS and CDR2 YFSETQ. V was trimmed by 4 bases and J by 5 bases, leaving 13 bases between them. The CDR3 sequence is CASSPTPGNNEQFF. DNA for the CDR3: TGCGCCAGCAGCCCGACCCCGGGGAACAATGAGCAGTTCTTC.

The gene calls are TRBV3-1 (or the pseudogene TRBV3-2) and TRBJ2-5; 8 positions agree with TRBD1. Unmatched junction bases numbered 9, after V lost 4 bases and J lost 2 bases. This CDR3 is built from 16 residues. Germline CDR1 and CDR2: LGHDT and YNNKEL (reference sequence). This CDR3 reads CASSPPGTGQQETQYF. CDR3 coding DNA: TGTGCCAGCAGCCCGCCCGGGACAGGACAGCAAGAGACCCAGTACTTC.

The chain is built from TRBV5-3 and TRBJ2-7, with D perhaps TRBD2 (6 bases). TRBV5-3 is treated as an ORF (open reading frame) with a function not yet certain. There are 17 residues in the CDR3. Between the trimmed V and J ends, which lost 0 bases and 1 base, there was a span of 17 bases. The CDR3 nucleotides are TGTGCCAGAAGCTTGGGACTAGTGCCCCACCGGTCCTACGAGCAGTACGTC. This gives the protein CARSLGLVPHRSYEQYV.

For this clone: This sample also contains other DNA sequences that code for the same CDR3. This chain joins TRBV19 and TRBJ1-2; D not certain. Germline V gene data show CDR1 as LNHDA and CDR2 as SQIVND (reference sequence). The ends were cut back, 2 bases at V and 8 bases at J, with 9 bases in the middle. The CDR3 contains 12 residues. Here the CDR3 reads CASSIRGGGYTF. In nucleotides, the CDR3 is TGTGCCAGTAGTATACGTGGAGGAGGCTACACCTTC.